The entry below gives a single T cell receptor (beta chain) sequence along with its context. The record originates from a study of blood T cell repertoires in COVID-19. Measured with immunoSEQ multiplex PCR; TCRdb has only the in-frame clones, and not every one. The sample gives roughly 460,000 clones, roughly 89% of which show up once; 0.8% to 1% is in the top ten. V lost 7 bases to trimming and J lost 4 bases, with 7 bases between them. The CDR3 is 12 amino acids. The V call is TRBV12-3 or TRBV12-4, the J call TRBJ1-4, with no clear D. Sequencing used peripheral blood. This TCR was sampled from a young man with COVID-19, enrolled during active disease. The CDR3 loop reads CASNRLNEKLFF. The CDR3 DNA sequence: TGTGCCAGCAACCGACTTAATGAAAAACTGTTTTTT.